The next 25 T cell receptor beta chains were all read from a single sample in a study of T-cell memory formation after mild COVID-19. TCRdb passed the 5' RACE reads through MiXCR, listing each CDR3 protein once. Among about 210,000 distinct CDR3 sequences listed, roughly a tenth were seen once. Source material: PBMCs or a T cell subset sorted from them (not recorded which). The source of these receptors is a man younger than 30 who had mild COVID-19 (a few samples of this study predate the infection). Cell type and time point are not known.

This clonotype was seen only a few times. The V gene is TRBV7-2, the J gene TRBJ1-2; D is uncertain. The CDR3 sequence is 14 residues long. The V end lost 2 bases, the J end lost 6 bases, and 13 bases lay between the germline ends. Germline values: CDR1 SGHTA, CDR2 FQGNSA. CDR3 residues: CASSLSWRSDGYTF. The CDR3 region has the DNA TGTGCCAGCAGCTTATCATGGAGGTCAGATGGCTACACCTTC. Full variable domain (outside the CDR3, taken from reference TRBV7-2 and TRBJ1-2): GAGVSQSPSNKVTEKGKDVELRCDPISGHTALYWYRQSLGQGLEFLIYFQGNSAPDKSGLPSDRFSAERTGGSVSTLTIQRTQQEDSAVYLCASSLSWRSDGYTFGSGTRLTVV.

This clonotype was counted a few times. V is TRBV20-1 and J is TRBJ2-7, with D perhaps given as TRBD1 or TRBD2 (6 bases each). Looked up from germline, CDR1 is DFQATT and CDR2 is SNEGSKA (reference sequence). The V and J ends lost 2 bases and 4 bases respectively, with 21 bases between them. The CDR3 spans 16 residues. The CDR3 sequence is CSARPPASWGAYEQYV. CDR3 nucleotides: TGCAGTGCTAGACCCCCGGCCAGCTGGGGGGCTTACGAGCAGTACGTC.

This clonotype was counted only a few times. This chain links TRBV2 with TRBJ2-1; 9 bases line up with TRBD2. Germline CDR1 and CDR2: SNHLY and FYNNEI. The CDR3 is 15 residues long. V lost 1 base to trimming and J lost 8 bases; unmatched junction nucleotides: 6. Here the CDR3 DNA reads TGTGCCAGCAGTGAAGGCGGGGGGGGAAGGTATGAGCAGTTCTTC. Translating gives CASSEGGGGRYEQFF.

Many counts were recorded for this clonotype. The chain couples TRBV7-2 to TRBJ1-2; D possibly corresponds to TRBD1 (6 bases). CDR3 length equals 17 residues. Germline-derived CDR1 and CDR2 are SGHTA and FQGNSA. V lost 1 base, J lost 0 bases, and 15 bases lay in between. CDR3 sequence: CASSLEGPGASNYGYTF. The CDR3 DNA is TGTGCCAGCAGCTTAGAAGGGCCAGGGGCCTCTAACTATGGCTACACCTTC.

This sequence joins TRBV28 and TRBJ2-3, with no clear D. V lost 5 bases and J 3 bases, leaving 3 bases between the germline ends. The CDR3 is made up of 11 amino acids. Germline CDR1 MDHEN, CDR2 SYDVKM. CDR3 DNA: TGTGCCAGCAGTCAGACAGATACGCAGTATTTT. Its translation: CASSQTDTQYF.

This chain connects TRBV7-3 to TRBJ2-3; 7 nucleotides align to TRBD2. CDR1 is SGHTA, CDR2 FQGTGA, per germline. V lost 5 bases, J lost 4 bases, and 12 bases stayed unmatched. The length of the CDR3 is 16 residues. The CDR3 DNA is TGTGCCAGCAGCCCCCGGGGGATGGGGGGGGCAGATACGCAGTATTTT. As protein: CASSPRGMGGADTQYF.

This clonotype has only a few counts. V usage is TRBV5-1 and J usage is TRBJ2-5; D may be TRBD2 (7 bases). CDR1 and CDR2 from the germline V gene are SGHRS and YFSETQ. V was cut by 4 bases and J by 2 bases, with 18 bases left in between. The CDR3 consists of 16 residues. In DNA form, the CDR3 reads TGCGCCAGCAGCAACCACGGGGCGGGGGCACAAGAGACCCAGTACTTC. The encoded protein is CASSNHGAGAQETQYF.

The chain uses TRBV6-6 and TRBJ2-7, with a tentative D call TRBD2 (7 bases). V shed 6 bases and J shed 7 bases, with 16 bases lying between them. Germline CDR1 reads MNHNY; CDR2 reads SVGAGI (reference sequence). The CDR3 runs to 13 residues. The CDR3 loop reads CASRTWEGGEQYF. Here the CDR3 DNA reads TGTGCCAGCAGGACCTGGGAGGGGGGGGAGCAGTACTTC.

This clonotype turned up a few times. The rearrangement joins TRBV7-2 to TRBJ1-2; the D is unclear. The V gene's germline CDR1 is SGHTA and CDR2 FQGNSA. The CDR3 length is 15 residues. V lost 1 base, J lost 2 bases, and 11 bases lay in between. CDR3 bases: TGTGCCAGCAGCTTAGGTGGGAACGGGAACTATGGCTACACCTTC. Protein sequence: CASSLGGNGNYGYTF.

This chain joins TRBV7-9 and TRBJ2-4; 10 nucleotides agree with TRBD1. The germline V gene encodes CDR1 SEHNR and CDR2 FQNEAQ (reference sequence). CDR3 size: 14 residues. The V segment lost 5 bases and the J segment 9 bases; nucleotides outside the gene matches: 7. CDR3 residues: CASSPGTGETIQYF. CDR3 DNA sequence: TGTGCCAGCAGCCCCGGGACAGGGGAAACCATTCAGTACTTC.

This clonotype turned up a few times. The CDR3 spells CASSPPGHDTQYF. CDR3 coding DNA: TGTGCCAGCTCACCACCGGGACACGATACGCAGTATTTT. This chain uses TRBV18 with TRBJ2-3; D possibly corresponds to TRBD1 (6 bases). This CDR3 contains 13 residues. Germline V gene lookup returns CDR1 KGHSH and CDR2 LQKENI. With 0 bases removed from V and 6 bases from J, the gap between germline ends came to 7 bases. Filled out from reference TRBV18 and TRBJ2-3, the complete variable domain reads NAGVMQNPRHLVRRRGQEARLRCSPMKGHSHVYWYRQLPEEGLKFMVYLQKENIIDESGMPKERFSAEFPKEGPSILRIQQVVRGDSAAYFCASSPPGHDTQYFGPGTRLTVL.

The V call is TRBV4-3, the J call TRBJ2-3; 15 bases are a match to TRBD2. Trimming cost V 1 base and J 2 bases; bases outside gene matches: 4. The length of the CDR3 is 18 residues. CDR1 LGHNA and CDR2 YSLEER come from the germline V gene. As DNA, the CDR3 is TGCGCCAGCAGCCAAGGGGGACTAGCGGGAGGACACACAGATACGCAGTATTTT. Encoded protein: CASSQGGLAGGHTDTQYF.

V gene TRBV7-2 combines with J gene TRBJ2-1, with TRBD2 matching over 8 bases. V lost 7 bases and J lost 5; bases outside the gene matches: 16. CDR3 length: 17 amino acids. The germline gives CDR1 SGHTA, CDR2 FQGNSA. This CDR3 reads CASNRKGGGTGDNEQFF. In DNA, the CDR3 is TGTGCCAGCAACAGAAAGGGCGGGGGGACCGGTGACAATGAGCAGTTCTTC.

This clonotype appeared a few times. The genes are TRBV11-2 and TRBJ2-5; D gene unclear. V lost 5 bases and J 4 bases, leaving 5 bases between the germline ends. The CDR3 length is 11 residues. CDR1 and CDR2 from the germline V gene are SGHAT and FQNNGV. CDR3 nucleotide sequence: TGTGCCAGCAGCACCTTAGAGACCCAGTACTTC. It is translated as CASSTLETQYF.

This clonotype has more than one count but fewer than ten. V and J are TRBV7-2 and TRBJ1-5; no definite D call. Germline V CDR1 and CDR2: SGHTA, FQGNSA. The CDR3 has 15 residues. V lost 0 bases and J lost 3, with 9 bases in between. The CDR3 DNA sequence: TGTGCCAGCAGCTTAGCGGACGGGAACAATCAGCCCCAGCATTTT. Translating it yields CASSLADGNNQPQHF.

DNA of the CDR3: TGTGCCAGCAGCCCGGACAGGGGGTGGGAGACCCAGTACTTC. This gives the protein CASSPDRGWETQYF. The chain carries TRBV3-1 and TRBJ2-5; 10 nucleotides match TRBD1. CDR3 length: 14 residues. J lost 5 bases, V lost 4 bases, and 4 bases had no gene match. CDR1 LGHDT and CDR2 YNNKEL come from the germline V gene (reference sequence).

The chain links TRBV11-2 to TRBJ2-7; D is possibly TRBD1 or TRBD2 (6 bases each). Looked up from germline, CDR1 is SGHAT and CDR2 is FQNNGV. This CDR3 has 13 amino acids. Trimming left V 3 bases short and J 7 bases short, with 13 bases between. CDR3 sequence (DNA): TGTGCCAGCAGCTTCGGGGGCCCGGGGGAGCAGTACTTC. It encodes CASSFGGPGEQYF.

This clonotype occurred a few times. The chain employs TRBV6-1 and TRBJ1-5; TRBD1 matches 10 bases. The CDR3 is 14 amino acids. Germline CDR1 is MNHNS and CDR2 is SASEGT. Germline trimming cut 4 bases from V and 8 bases from J; bases unmatched to any gene: 5. The CDR3 sequence is CASSVTGGEKPQHF. The CDR3 DNA reads as TGTGCCAGCAGTGTGACAGGGGGCGAAAAGCCCCAGCATTTT.

CDR3 nucleotide sequence: TGTGCCTGGAGTGCCCAGCTAGCGGGCACAGATACGCAGTATTTT. This sequence encodes CAWSAQLAGTDTQYF. The chain uses TRBV30 and TRBJ2-3; 7 nucleotides align to TRBD2. The CDR3 runs 15 residues. The V gene end was trimmed by 1 base and the J gene end by 1 base; junction bases not matched to a gene: 5. CDR1 and CDR2 from the germline V gene are GTSNPN and SVGIG (reference sequence).

The chain is built from TRBV18 and TRBJ2-3; no firm D call. This CDR3 comprises 13 residues. V was shortened by 0 bases and J by 5 bases, with 6 bases between the two germline ends. Germline CDR1 and CDR2: KGHSH and LQKENI. The chain's CDR3 is CASSPPTGDTQYF. The CDR3 DNA reads as TGTGCCAGCTCACCACCGACGGGAGATACGCAGTATTTT.

Many counts were recorded for this clonotype. The chain links TRBV11-2 to TRBJ2-1; D is perhaps TRBD2 (6 bases). CDR3 length: 15 amino acids. V gave up 2 bases and J gave up 9 bases, with 17 bases separating them. The germline gives CDR1 SGHAT, CDR2 FQNNGV. CDR3 region: CASSLIAGSGGEQFF. The DNA of the CDR3 is TGTGCCAGCAGCTTAATCGCGGGGTCTGGTGGTGAGCAGTTCTTC.

The V and J genes are TRBV5-1 and TRBJ2-1; 13 nucleotides agree with TRBD2. This CDR3 has 16 residues. Germline V gene lookup returns CDR1 SGHRS and CDR2 YFSETQ. V lost 0 bases and J lost 4; bases outside the gene matches: 1. CDR3 sequence: CASSLGTSGGYNEQFF. The CDR3 DNA reads TGCGCCAGCAGCTTGGGGACTAGCGGGGGATACAATGAGCAGTTCTTC. Using reference TRBV5-1 and TRBJ2-1 for the parts outside the CDR3, the full variable domain is KAGVTQTPRYLIKTRGQQVTLSCSPISGHRSVSWYQQTPGQGLQFLFEYFSETQRNKGNFPGRFSGRQFSNSRSEMNVSTLELGDSALYLCASSLGTSGGYNEQFFGPGTRLTVL.

This clonotype was observed a few times. V and J are TRBV20-1 and TRBJ2-2, with D possibly TRBD2 on 5 matching bases. The CDR3 length is 12 residues. Germline CDR1 and CDR2: DFQATT and SNEGSKA (reference sequence). Trimming cost V 6 bases and J 1 base, with 6 bases left between them. The CDR3 is CSAEGNTGELFF. The CDR3 region has the DNA TGCAGTGCCGAGGGGAACACCGGGGAGCTGTTTTTT.

The chain links TRBV24-1 to TRBJ2-1; D is tentatively TRBD1 or TRBD2 (5 bases each). Germline V gene lookup returns CDR1 KGHDR and CDR2 SFDVKD. The CDR3 is 14 amino acids. V gave up 4 bases and J gave up 12 bases, with 18 bases separating them. The CDR3 nucleotides read TGTGCCACCAGTGACCCGGGAACAGGTGGTGTGCAGTTCTTC. Translation gives CATSDPGTGGVQFF.

The chain carries TRBV24-1 and TRBJ2-5, with TRBD2 matching 7 bases. This CDR3 comprises 18 residues. The V segment lost 4 bases and the J segment 7 bases; nucleotides outside the gene matches: 20. Germline CDR1 is KGHDR and CDR2 is SFDVKD. CDR3 in DNA: TGTGCCACCAGTGACCCCCTAGCGGAGCGGGGCTGGGGTGTGACCCAGTACTTC. Protein sequence: CATSDPLAERGWGVTQYF.